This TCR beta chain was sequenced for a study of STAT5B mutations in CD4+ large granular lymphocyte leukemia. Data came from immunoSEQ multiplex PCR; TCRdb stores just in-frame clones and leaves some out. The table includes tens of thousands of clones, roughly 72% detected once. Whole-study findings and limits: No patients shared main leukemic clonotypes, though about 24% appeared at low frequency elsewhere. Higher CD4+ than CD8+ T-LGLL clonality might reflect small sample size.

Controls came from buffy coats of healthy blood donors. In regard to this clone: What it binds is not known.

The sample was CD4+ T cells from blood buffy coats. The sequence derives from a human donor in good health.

The CDR3, as DNA: TGTGCCAGCAGCGCCCACCCCGGGGGGAACACCGGGGAGCTGTTTTTT. Residues: CASSAHPGGNTGELFF. V and J are TRBV9 and TRBJ2-2; possible D gene TRBD2, 6 bases. The CDR3 contains 16 residues. Trimming left V 3 bases short and J 1 base short, with 13 bases between. From germline, CDR1 is SGDLS and CDR2 YYNGEE. Full variable domain (missing parts from reference TRBV9 and TRBJ2-2): DSGVTQTPKHLITATGQRVTLRCSPRSGDLSVYWYQQSLDQGLQFLIQYYNGEERAKGNILERFSAQQFPDLHSELNLSSLELGDSALYFCASSAHPGGNTGELFFGEGSRLTVL.